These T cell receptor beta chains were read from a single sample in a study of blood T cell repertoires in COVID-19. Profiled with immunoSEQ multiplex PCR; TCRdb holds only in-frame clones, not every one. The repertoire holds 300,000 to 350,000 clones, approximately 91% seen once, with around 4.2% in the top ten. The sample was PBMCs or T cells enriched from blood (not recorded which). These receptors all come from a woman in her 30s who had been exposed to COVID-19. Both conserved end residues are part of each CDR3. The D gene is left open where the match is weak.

CASSLEPRGQPQHF	TGTGCCAGCAGCTTAGAACCACGGGGACAGCCCCAGCATTTT	.	14	TRBJ1-5	TRBV7-2
CASSPERAESNTEAFF	TGTGCCAGCAGTCCCGAGAGAGCCGAATCGAACACTGAAGCTTTCTTT	.	16	TRBJ1-1	TRBV28
CARSRRQRPTSGGAKGHEQFF	TGTGCCAGAAGCCGGAGACAGCGTCCTACTAGCGGGGGGGCAAAAGGTCATGAGCAGTTCTTC	TRBD2	21	TRBJ2-1	TRBV5-3
CASSHPRTGLYGYTF	TGTGCCAGCAGCCATCCCCGGACAGGCCTCTATGGCTACACCTTC	TRBD1	15	TRBJ1-2	TRBV3-1/TRBV3-2
CASSRQPGHLNTGELFF	TGCGCCAGCAGCCGACAACCTGGACACCTGAACACCGGGGAGCTGTTTTTT	.	17	TRBJ2-2	TRBV4-1
CASSPNEGMNTEAFF	TGTGCCAGCAGCCCAAATGAGGGAATGAACACTGAAGCTTTCTTT	.	15	TRBJ1-1	TRBV7-3
CASSLASPGQVLSPLHF	TGTGCCAGCAGTTTAGCCTCTCCGGGACAGGTTCTGTCACCCCTCCACTTT	TRBD1	17	TRBJ1-6	TRBV27
CASSLASSGGNYGYTF	TGCGCCAGCAGCTTGGCCTCATCAGGGGGAAACTATGGCTACACCTTC	TRBD1	16	TRBJ1-2	TRBV5-1
CASSPDQGYEQYF	TGTGCCAGCAGCCCGGATCAGGGGTACGAGCAGTACTTC	.	13	TRBJ2-7	TRBV3-1/TRBV3-2
CASIDSRNEKLFF	TGTGCCAGTATTGACAGTCGGAATGAAAAACTGTTTTTT	.	13	TRBJ1-4	TRBV19
CASSPLDRVKDTQYF	TGTGCCAGTAGCCCTTTGGACAGGGTCAAAGATACGCAGTATTTT	TRBD1	15	TRBJ2-3	TRBV19
CASSLGGQGPYEQYF	TGTGCCAGCAGCTTAGGGGGACAGGGCCCCTACGAGCAGTACTTC	TRBD1	15	TRBJ2-7	TRBV7-6
CASSQDMNYGYTF	TGTGCCAGCAGCCAAGATATGAACTATGGCTACACCTTC	.	13	TRBJ1-2	TRBV3-1/TRBV3-2
CASSHPGLGRTEAFF	TGCGCCAGCAGCCACCCAGGGCTAGGAAGGACTGAAGCTTTCTTT	.	15	TRBJ1-1	TRBV4-3
CASSQVARETQYF	TGCGCCAGCAGCCAAGTTGCGAGGGAGACCCAGTACTTC	.	13	TRBJ2-5	TRBV4-3
CASSLGGQGVIWEQFF	TGCGCCAGCAGCTTGGGCGGACAGGGGGTAATATGGGAGCAGTTCTTC	TRBD1	16	TRBJ2-1	TRBV5-1
CASSDQVQPQHF	TGTGCCAGCAGTGATCAGGTCCAGCCCCAGCATTTT	.	12	TRBJ1-5	TRBV2